This T cell receptor (beta chain) was obtained from a study of early T cells in non-severe SARS-CoV-2 infection. Across the study: RNA in bulk from unsorted whole blood was sequenced, and chains were unpaired.

The CDR3 contains 14 residues. From germline, CDR1 is MGHRA and CDR2 YSYEKL. With 8 bases removed from V and 0 bases from J, the gap between germline ends came to 11 bases. Whole-study findings and limits: The VDJdb matching leaned toward anti-spike CD8 responses and overlooked private and CD4 specificities.

Attachment of unique molecular identifiers was made to individual cDNA molecules. One entry per CDR3 protein results from TCRdb running MiXCR on the 5' RACE reads. The sample gives fewer than 120,000 distinct CDR3 sequences, around an eighth of which show up once; 3.5% to 4% is in the top ten. This clonotype was detected only a few times. Its specificity is unknown. Sequenced material: whole blood, taken at baseline. The chain joins TRBV4-1 to TRBJ2-4, with D perhaps TRBD2 (5 bases). The clonotype was recovered from an adult who was a healthcare worker with PCR-confirmed SARS-CoV-2 infection or an uninfected control (not recorded which). The CDR3 region has the DNA TGCGCCAGCCAAGTCGGGGTAGCCAAAAACATTCAGTACTTC. Its translation: CASQVGVAKNIQYF.